This T cell receptor beta chain was found in a study of early T cells in non-severe SARS-CoV-2 infection. About the research overall: From unsorted whole blood, bulk RNA was sequenced, and the chains remained unpaired. Study results and limitations: VDJdb matches were skewed toward anti-spike CD8 T cell responses.

In this sample, this clonotype turned up many times. The antigen remains undetermined. Individual cDNA molecules received unique molecular identifiers during library preparation. TCRdb reanalysed the 5' RACE reads using MiXCR and keeps one entry per CDR3 protein. The sample carries 60,000 or so distinct CDR3 sequences, 10% to 15% recorded once. The sequence was obtained from an adult who was a healthcare worker with PCR-confirmed SARS-CoV-2 infection or an uninfected control (not recorded which). Sequenced material: whole blood.

The CDR3 bases are TGTGCCAGCAGTTACTCGTCAGGGGCCATAGTTGAAGCTTTCTTT. Translating gives CASSYSSGAIVEAFF. The chain joins TRBV6-6 to TRBJ1-1, with D perhaps TRBD1 (6 bases). Trimming cost V 0 bases and J 7 bases, with 15 bases left between them. Germline V gene sequence: CDR1 MNHNY, CDR2 SVGAGI (reference sequence). CDR3 length: 15 amino acids.